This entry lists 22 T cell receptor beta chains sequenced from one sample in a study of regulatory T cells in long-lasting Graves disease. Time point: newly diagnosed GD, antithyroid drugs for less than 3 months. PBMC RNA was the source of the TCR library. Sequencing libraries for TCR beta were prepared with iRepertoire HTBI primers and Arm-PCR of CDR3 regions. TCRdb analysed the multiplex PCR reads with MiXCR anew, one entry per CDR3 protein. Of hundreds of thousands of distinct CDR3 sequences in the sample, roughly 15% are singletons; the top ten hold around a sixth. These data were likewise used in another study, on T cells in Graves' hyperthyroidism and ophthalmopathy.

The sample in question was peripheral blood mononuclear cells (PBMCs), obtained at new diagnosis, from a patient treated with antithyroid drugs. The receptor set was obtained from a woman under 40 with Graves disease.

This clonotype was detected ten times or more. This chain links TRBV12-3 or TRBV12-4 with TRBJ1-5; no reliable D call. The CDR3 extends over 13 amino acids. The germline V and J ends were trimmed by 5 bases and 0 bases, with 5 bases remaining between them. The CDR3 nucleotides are TGTGCCAGCAGTCACCTTAGCAATCAGCCCCAGCATTTT. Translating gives CASSHLSNQPQHF.

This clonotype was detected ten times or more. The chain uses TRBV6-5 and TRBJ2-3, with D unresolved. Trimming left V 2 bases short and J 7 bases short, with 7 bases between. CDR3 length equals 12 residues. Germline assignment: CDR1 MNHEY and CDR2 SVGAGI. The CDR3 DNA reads TGTGCCAGCAGTTACAGTGAAAATACGCAGTATTTT. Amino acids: CASSYSENTQYF.

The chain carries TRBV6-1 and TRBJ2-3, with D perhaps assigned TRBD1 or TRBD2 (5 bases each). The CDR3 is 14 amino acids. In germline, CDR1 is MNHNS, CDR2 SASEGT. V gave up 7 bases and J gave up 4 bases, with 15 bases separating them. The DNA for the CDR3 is TGTGCCAGCAACCCGACAGCGGACTCAGATACGCAGTATTTT. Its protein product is CASNPTADSDTQYF.

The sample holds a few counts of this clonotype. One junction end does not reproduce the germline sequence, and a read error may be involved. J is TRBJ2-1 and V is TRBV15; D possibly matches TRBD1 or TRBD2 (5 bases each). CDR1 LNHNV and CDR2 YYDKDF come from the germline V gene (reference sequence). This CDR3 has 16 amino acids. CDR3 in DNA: TGTGCCACCAGCAGAGGAGGGGAACGCATCTACAATGGGCAGTTCTTC. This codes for CATSRGGERIYNGQFF. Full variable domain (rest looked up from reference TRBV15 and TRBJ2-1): DAMVIQNPRYQVTQFGKPVTLSCSQTLNHNVMYWYQQKSSQAPKLLFHYYDKDFNNEADTPDNFQSRRPNTSFCFLDIRSPGLGDTAMYLCATSRGGERIYNGQFFGPGTRLTVL.

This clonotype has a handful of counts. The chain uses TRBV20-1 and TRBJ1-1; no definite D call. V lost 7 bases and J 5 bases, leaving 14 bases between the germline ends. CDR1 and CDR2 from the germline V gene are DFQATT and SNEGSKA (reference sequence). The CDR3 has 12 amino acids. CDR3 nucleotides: TGCAGTGTATCGGGGTCCCCGACTGAAGCTTTCTTT. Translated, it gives CSVSGSPTEAFF.

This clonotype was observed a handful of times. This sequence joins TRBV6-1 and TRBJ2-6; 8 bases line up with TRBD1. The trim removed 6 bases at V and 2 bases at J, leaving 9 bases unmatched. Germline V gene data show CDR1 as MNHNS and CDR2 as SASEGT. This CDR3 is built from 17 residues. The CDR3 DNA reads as TGTGCCAGCAGGCACAGGGGGTACCCTCCTGGGGCCAACGTCCTGACTTTC. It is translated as CASRHRGYPPGANVLTF.

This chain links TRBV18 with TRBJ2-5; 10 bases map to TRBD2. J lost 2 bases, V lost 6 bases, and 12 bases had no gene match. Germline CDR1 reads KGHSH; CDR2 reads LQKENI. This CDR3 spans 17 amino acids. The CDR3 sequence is CASSLVPAGGPQETQYF. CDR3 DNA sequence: TGTGCCAGCTCCCTCGTCCCAGCGGGAGGGCCGCAAGAGACCCAGTACTTC.

In DNA form, the CDR3 reads TGTGCCATCACACCAGGGGGCCCGAGCTCCTACGAGCAGTACTTC. It translates to CAITPGGPSSYEQYF. This chain uses TRBV10-3 with TRBJ2-7; 8 bases match TRBD1. CDR1 is ENHRY and CDR2 is SYGVKD in the germline V gene. The V and J ends lost 7 bases and 0 bases, in that order; junction bases with no gene match: 8. The CDR3 is made up of 15 amino acids.

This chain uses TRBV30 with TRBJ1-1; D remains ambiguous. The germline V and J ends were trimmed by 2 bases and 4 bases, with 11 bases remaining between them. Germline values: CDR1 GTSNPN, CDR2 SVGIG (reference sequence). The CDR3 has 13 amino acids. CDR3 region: CAWSRQTSTEAFF. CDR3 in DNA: TGTGCCTGGAGTAGGCAGACGAGCACTGAAGCTTTCTTT.

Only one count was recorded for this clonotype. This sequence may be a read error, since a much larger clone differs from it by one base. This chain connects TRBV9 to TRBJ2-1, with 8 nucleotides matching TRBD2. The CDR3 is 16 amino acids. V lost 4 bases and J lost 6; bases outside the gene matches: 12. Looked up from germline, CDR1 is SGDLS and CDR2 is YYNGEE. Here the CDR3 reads CASSPRGLVGGNEQFF. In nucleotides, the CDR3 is TGTGCCAGCAGCCCCCGGGGACTAGTGGGAGGCAATGAGCAGTTCTTC.

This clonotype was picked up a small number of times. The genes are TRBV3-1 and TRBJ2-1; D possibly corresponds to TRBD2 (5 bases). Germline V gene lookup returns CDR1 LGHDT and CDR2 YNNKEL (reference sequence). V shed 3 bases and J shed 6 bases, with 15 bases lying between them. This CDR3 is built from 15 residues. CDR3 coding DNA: TGTGCCAGCAGCCACCGCGGGTATTATGGCAATGAGCAGTTCTTC. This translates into CASSHRGYYGNEQFF.

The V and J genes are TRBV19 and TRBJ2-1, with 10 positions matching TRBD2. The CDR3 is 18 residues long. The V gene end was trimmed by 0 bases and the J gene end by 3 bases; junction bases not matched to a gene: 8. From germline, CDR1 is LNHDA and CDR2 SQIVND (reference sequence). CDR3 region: CASSIDASGTSDYNEQFF. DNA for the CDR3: TGTGCCAGTAGTATAGATGCTTCCGGGACTAGCGACTACAATGAGCAGTTCTTC.

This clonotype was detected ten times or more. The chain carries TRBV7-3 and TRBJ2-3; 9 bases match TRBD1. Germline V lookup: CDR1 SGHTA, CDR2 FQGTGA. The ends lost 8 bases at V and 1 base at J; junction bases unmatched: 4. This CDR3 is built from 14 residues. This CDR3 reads CASSQGAGTDTQYF. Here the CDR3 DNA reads TGTGCCAGCTCACAGGGGGCTGGCACAGATACGCAGTATTTT. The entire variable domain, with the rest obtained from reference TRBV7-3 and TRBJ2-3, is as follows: GAGVSQTPSNKVTEKGKYVELRCDPISGHTALYWYRQSLGQGPEFLIYFQGTGAADDSGLPNDRFFAVRPEGSVSTLKIQRTERGDSAVYLCASSQGAGTDTQYFGPGTRLTVL.

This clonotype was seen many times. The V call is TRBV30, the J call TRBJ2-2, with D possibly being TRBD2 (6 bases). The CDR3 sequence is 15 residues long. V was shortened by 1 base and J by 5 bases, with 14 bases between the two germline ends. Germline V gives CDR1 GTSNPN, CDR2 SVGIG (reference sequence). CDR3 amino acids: CAWSEMGGGTGELFF. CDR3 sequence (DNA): TGTGCCTGGAGTGAGATGGGAGGTGGGACCGGGGAGCTGTTTTTT. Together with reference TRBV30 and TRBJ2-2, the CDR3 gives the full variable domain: SQTIHQWPATLVQPVGSPLSLECTVEGTSNPNLYWYRQAAGRGLQLLFYSVGIGQISSEVPQNLSASRPQDRQFILSSKKLLLSDSGFYLCAWSEMGGGTGELFFGEGSRLTVL.

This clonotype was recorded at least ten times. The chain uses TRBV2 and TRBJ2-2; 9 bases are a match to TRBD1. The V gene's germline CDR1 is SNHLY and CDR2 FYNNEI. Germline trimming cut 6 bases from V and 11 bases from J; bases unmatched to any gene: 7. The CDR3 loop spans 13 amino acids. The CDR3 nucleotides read TGTGCCAGCAGGGGGGACAGGGTTAGAGAGCTGTTTTTT. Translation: CASRGDRVRELFF.

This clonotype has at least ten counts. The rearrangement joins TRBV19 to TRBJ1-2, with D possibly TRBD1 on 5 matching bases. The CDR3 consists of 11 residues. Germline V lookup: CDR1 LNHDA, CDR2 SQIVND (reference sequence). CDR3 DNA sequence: TGTGCTTCCGGGGCCTTCTATGGCTACACCTTC. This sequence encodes CASGAFYGYTF.

The chain's CDR3 is CASSPTGLPTSGIITQYF. The CDR3 DNA sequence: TGTGCCAGCAGCCCTACCGGTCTCCCGACTAGCGGGATTATCACCCAGTACTTC. This rearrangement joins TRBV3-1 to TRBJ2-5; 11 bases are a match to TRBD2. The CDR3 covers 18 residues. The J segment lost 8 bases and the V segment lost 4 bases, leaving 18 bases of the junction unmatched. Germline assignment: CDR1 LGHDT and CDR2 YNNKEL (reference sequence).

For the CDR3, the DNA is TGTGCCAGCAGCCCGGACTTTTCCCCAGATACGCAGTATTTT. Translating gives CASSPDFSPDTQYF. The chain uses TRBV28 and TRBJ2-3; tentative D call: TRBD2 (5 bases). The CDR3 consists of 14 residues. Per germline, CDR1 MDHEN and CDR2 SYDVKM. Trimming removed 6 bases at V and 4 bases at J, with 14 bases between.

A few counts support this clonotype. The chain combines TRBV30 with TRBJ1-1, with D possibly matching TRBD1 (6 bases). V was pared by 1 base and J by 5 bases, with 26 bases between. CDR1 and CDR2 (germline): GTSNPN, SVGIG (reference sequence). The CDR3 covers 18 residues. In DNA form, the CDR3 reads TGTGCCTGGAGTGCACTCAAACAGAGGACAGCCAGGAGGACTGAAGCTTTCTTT. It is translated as CAWSALKQRTARRTEAFF.

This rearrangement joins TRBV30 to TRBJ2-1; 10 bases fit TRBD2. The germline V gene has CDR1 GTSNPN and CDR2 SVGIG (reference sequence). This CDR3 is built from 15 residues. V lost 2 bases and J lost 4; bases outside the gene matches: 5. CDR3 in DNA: TGTGCCTGGAGTAGCTCTAGCGGGAGTTACAATGAGCAGTTCTTC. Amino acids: CAWSSSSGSYNEQFF.

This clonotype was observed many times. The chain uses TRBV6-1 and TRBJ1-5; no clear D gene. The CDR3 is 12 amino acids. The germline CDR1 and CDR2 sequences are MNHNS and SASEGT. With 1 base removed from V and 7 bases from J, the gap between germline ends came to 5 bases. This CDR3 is CASSEVKQPQHF. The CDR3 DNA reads TGTGCCAGCAGTGAAGTTAAGCAGCCCCAGCATTTT.

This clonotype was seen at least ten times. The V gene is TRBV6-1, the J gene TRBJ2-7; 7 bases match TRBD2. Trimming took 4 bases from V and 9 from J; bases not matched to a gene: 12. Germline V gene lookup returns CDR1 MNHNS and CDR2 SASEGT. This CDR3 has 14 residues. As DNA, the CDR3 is TGTGCCAGCAGTGGCGCTGACGGGACTATGGGGCAGTACTTC. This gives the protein CASSGADGTMGQYF.